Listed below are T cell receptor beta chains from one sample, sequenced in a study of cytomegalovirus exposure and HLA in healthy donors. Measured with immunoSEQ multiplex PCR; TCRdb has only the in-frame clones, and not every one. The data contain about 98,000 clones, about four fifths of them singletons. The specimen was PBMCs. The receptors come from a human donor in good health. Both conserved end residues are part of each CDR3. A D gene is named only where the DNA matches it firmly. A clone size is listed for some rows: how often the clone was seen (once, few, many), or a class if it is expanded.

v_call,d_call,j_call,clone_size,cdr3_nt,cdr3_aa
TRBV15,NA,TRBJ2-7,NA,TGTGCCACCAGCAGAGAACAAGATTTCTACGAGCAGTACTTC,CATSREQDFYEQYF
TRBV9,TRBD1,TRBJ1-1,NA,TGTGCCAGCAGCCCCCGACAGGGGATGAACACTGAAGCTTTCTTT,CASSPRQGMNTEAFF
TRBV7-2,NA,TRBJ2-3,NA,TGTGCCAGCAGCCACCCCCCGGGGAGTGGAGATACGCAGTATTTT,CASSHPPGSGDTQYF
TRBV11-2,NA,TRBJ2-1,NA,TGTGCCAGCAGCTTAGTGCCAGGGGTTTTCAATGAGCAGTTCTTC,CASSLVPGVFNEQFF
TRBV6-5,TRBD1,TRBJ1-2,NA,TGTGCCAGCAGTTACGATAGGGGGCGGGGCTACACCTTC,CASSYDRGRGYTF
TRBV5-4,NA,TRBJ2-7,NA,TGTGCCAGCAGCTTTAAAGGGGGCTCCTACGAGCAGTACTTC,CASSFKGGSYEQYF
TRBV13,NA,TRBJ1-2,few,TGTGCCAGCAGCCACGAACGGATGGGGCTTTCTAACTATGGCTACACCTTC,CASSHERMGLSNYGYTF
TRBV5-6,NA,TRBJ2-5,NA,TGTGCCAGCAGCTTGGTTCTAGCAAGCTCACAAGAGACCCAGTACTTC,CASSLVLASSQETQYF
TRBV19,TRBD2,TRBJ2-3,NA,TGTGCCAGTAGTCCTACTAGCGGTCACACAGATACGCAGTATTTT,CASSPTSGHTDTQYF
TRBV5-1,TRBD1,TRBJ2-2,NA,TGCGCCAGCAGCTTAACCGGGACAGTGAACACCGGGGAGCTGTTTTTT,CASSLTGTVNTGELFF
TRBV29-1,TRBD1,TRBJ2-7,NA,TGCAGCGTGGACCCAGGACAGGGGGCGCGGAGCGAGCAGTACTTC,CSVDPGQGARSEQYF
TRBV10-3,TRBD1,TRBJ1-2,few,TGTGCCATCAGTCCTCTAGACAGGGCGCAGGGCTACACCTTC,CAISPLDRAQGYTF
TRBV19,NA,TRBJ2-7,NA,TGTGCCAGTAGTTACCGTGACAGTTTTTACGAGCAGTACTTC,CASSYRDSFYEQYF
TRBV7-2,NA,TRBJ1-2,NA,TGTGCCAGCAGCTTAGCACAGCTCTATGGCTACACCTTC,CASSLAQLYGYTF
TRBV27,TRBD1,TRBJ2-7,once,TGTGCCAGCAGTGGGACCGGGACAGGGGACGTCTACGAGCAGTACTTC,CASSGTGTGDVYEQYF
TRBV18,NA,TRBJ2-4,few,TGTGCCAGCTCACCACCCAACAGGCGTTTAACCAAAAACATTCAGTACTTC,CASSPPNRRLTKNIQYF
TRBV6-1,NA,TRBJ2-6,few,TGTGCCAGCAGTGATGCGGGGCAGCTCTCTGGGGCCAACGTCCTGACTTTC,CASSDAGQLSGANVLTF
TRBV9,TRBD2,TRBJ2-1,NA,TGTGCCAGCAGCGTGCTGGGCGGGGGGGCCGCCAATGAGCAGTTCTTC,CASSVLGGGAANEQFF
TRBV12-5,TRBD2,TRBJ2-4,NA,TGTGCTAGTGGTTTCCGGACTAGCGGGAGTCGGTACATTCAGTACTTC,CASGFRTSGSRYIQYF
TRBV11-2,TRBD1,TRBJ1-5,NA,TGTGCCAGCAGCCGGACAGGGGGCATGGATCAGCCCCAGCATTTT,CASSRTGGMDQPQHF
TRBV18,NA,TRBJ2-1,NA,TGTGCCAGCTCACTCCTAGCAGGGGCTTCCTACAATGAGCAGTTCTTC,CASSLLAGASYNEQFF
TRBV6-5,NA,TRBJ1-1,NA,TGTGCCAGCAGTTACTCGGGGCGGATGAACACTGAAGCTTTCTTT,CASSYSGRMNTEAFF
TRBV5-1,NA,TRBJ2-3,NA,TGCGCCAGCAGCTTGGGGGGCGCGATAGATACGCAGTATTTT,CASSLGGAIDTQYF
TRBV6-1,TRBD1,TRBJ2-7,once,TGTGCCAGCAGAGCGGACAGGGAACCAAACTACGAGCAGTACTTC,CASRADREPNYEQYF
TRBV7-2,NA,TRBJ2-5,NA,TGTGCCAGCAGCTCCCAGTGGCGGTTCCAAGAGACCCAGTACTTC,CASSSQWRFQETQYF
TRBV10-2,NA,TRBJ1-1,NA,TGCGCCAGCAGTGTATTCGCGACGTGGACAGCCCCCAACACTGAAGCTTTCTTT,CASSVFATWTAPNTEAFF
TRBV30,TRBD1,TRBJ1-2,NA,TGTGCCTGGAGTCCGGGGGACAGGGCTGGCTACACCTTC,CAWSPGDRAGYTF
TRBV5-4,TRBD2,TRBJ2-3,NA,TGTGCCAGCAGACGAGGGGCGGGAGGATTTCACCCAGATACGCAGTATTTT,CASRRGAGGFHPDTQYF
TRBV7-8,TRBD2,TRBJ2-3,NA,TGTGCCAGCAGCTTAACCAGCGGGAGGATGGGCACAGATACGCAGTATTTT,CASSLTSGRMGTDTQYF
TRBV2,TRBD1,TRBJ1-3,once,TGTGCCAGCAGTGATCAAGGCCTCCGAGGGGGCAGGAACACCATATATTTT,CASSDQGLRGGRNTIYF
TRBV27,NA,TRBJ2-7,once,TGTGCCAGCAGTTTACAGGGTTCCACCTCCTACGAGCAGTACTTC,CASSLQGSTSYEQYF
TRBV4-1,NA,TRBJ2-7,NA,TGCGCCAGCAGCCAAGAACCCAGGGGCCGCTACGAGCAGTACTTC,CASSQEPRGRYEQYF
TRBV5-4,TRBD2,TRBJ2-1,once,TGTGCCAGCAGCGACCGACTAGCGGGAGGGCAGAATGAGCAGTTCTTC,CASSDRLAGGQNEQFF
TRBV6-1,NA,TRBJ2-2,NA,TGTGCCAGCAGCAGCACCGGGGAGCTGTTTTTT,CASSSTGELFF
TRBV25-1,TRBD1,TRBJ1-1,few,TGTGCCAGCAGTGTCAGACAGGGCATGAACACTGAAGCTTTCTTT,CASSVRQGMNTEAFF
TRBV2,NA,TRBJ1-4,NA,TGTGCCAGCAAGCTTTTTGGTGAAAAACTGTTTTTT,CASKLFGEKLFF
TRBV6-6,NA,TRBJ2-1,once,TGTGCCAGCAGTTATTCAGGGGCTAGCAATGAGCAGTTCTTC,CASSYSGASNEQFF
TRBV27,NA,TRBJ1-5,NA,TGTGCGCTCGGGAGCCTTAAGCCCCAGCATTTT,CALGSLKPQHF
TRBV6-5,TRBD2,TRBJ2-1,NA,TGTGCCAGCAGTAACCCGGGACTAGCGGACAATGAGCAGTTCTTC,CASSNPGLADNEQFF
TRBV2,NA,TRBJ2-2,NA,TGTGCCAGCAGGATTTCGGGGAACACCGGGGAGCTGTTTTTT,CASRISGNTGELFF
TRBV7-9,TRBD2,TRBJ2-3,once,TGTGCCAGCAGCTTGACTAGCGGGGGCACAGATACGCAGTATTTT,CASSLTSGGTDTQYF
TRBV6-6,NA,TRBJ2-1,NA,TGTGCCAGCTTGGGGGGTGAGAATGAGCAGTTCTTC,CASLGGENEQFF
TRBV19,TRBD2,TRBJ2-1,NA,TGTGCCAGTAGTATAGGAGCGGGGACGGTGGGTGAGCAGTTCTTC,CASSIGAGTVGEQFF
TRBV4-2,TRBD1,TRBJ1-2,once,TGTGCCAGCAGCCAAGAGCAAACAGGGGGCCGGGGCTACACCTTC,CASSQEQTGGRGYTF
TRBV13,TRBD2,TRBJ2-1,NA,TGTGCCAGCAGCTTAACGTCCGGGGAGACTAGCGGGGACAATGAGCAGTTCTTC,CASSLTSGETSGDNEQFF
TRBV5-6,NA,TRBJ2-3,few,TGTGCCAGCAGCCGAAGGGGAGATACGCAGTATTTT,CASSRRGDTQYF
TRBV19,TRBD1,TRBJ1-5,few,TGTGCCAGTACCAAAAGGCCGGGACAGGCTGGTCAGCCCCAGCATTTT,CASTKRPGQAGQPQHF
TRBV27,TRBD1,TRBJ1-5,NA,TGTGCCAGCAGTCTGGGACAGTTGTTGCCCCAGCATTTT,CASSLGQLLPQHF
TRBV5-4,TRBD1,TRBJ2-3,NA,TGTGCCAGCAGCTTGGATGTGGGACAGAGCATCACAGATACGCAGTATTTT,CASSLDVGQSITDTQYF
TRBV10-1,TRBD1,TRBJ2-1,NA,TGCGCCAGCGCTCCGGGACAGGGTTACAATGAGCAGTTCTTC,CASAPGQGYNEQFF
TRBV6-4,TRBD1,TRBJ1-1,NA,TGTGCCAGCAGGGGACAGGGAACGAACACTGAAGCTTTCTTT,CASRGQGTNTEAFF
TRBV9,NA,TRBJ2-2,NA,TGTGCCAGCAGCGTTGGCGGGACGGTTAACACCGGGGAGCTGTTTTTT,CASSVGGTVNTGELFF
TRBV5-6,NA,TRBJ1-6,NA,TGTGCCAGCAGCACCCAGGGGTATTCACCCCTCCACTTT,CASSTQGYSPLHF
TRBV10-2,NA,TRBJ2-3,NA,TGCGCCAGCAGTATTTCCGGGGGATCCACGCATACGCAGTATTTT,CASSISGGSTHTQYF